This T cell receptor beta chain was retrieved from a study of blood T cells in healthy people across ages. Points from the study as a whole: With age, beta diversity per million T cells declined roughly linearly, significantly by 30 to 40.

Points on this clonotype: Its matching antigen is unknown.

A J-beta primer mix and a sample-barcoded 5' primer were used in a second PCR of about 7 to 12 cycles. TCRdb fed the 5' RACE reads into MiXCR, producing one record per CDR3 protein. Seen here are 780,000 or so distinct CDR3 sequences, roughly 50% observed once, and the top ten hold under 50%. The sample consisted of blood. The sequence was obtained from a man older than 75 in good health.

The CDR3 bases are TGTGCCAGCAGCTTGAGCTCGTCCTACAATGAGCAGTACTTC. Protein sequence: CASSLSSSYNEQYF. V is TRBV11-2 and J is TRBJ2-7; D gene uncertain. The CDR3 runs 14 residues. Trimming removed 3 bases at V and 7 bases at J, with 16 bases between. Germline V gives CDR1 SGHAT, CDR2 FQNNGV.